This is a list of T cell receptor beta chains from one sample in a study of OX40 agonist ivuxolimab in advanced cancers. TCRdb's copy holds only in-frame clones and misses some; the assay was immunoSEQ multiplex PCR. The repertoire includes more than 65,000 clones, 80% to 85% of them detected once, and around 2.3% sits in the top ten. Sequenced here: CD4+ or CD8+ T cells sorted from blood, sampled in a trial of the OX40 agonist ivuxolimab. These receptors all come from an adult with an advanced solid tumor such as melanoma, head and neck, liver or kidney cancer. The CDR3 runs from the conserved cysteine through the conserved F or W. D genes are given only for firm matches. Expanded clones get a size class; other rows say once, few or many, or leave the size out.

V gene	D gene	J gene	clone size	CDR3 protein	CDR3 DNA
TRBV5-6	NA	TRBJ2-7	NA	CASSLIRDEQYF	TGTGCCAGCAGCTTGATCAGGGACGAGCAGTACTTC
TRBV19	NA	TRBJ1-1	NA	CASSPPALHHGAFF	TGTGCCAGTAGTCCCCCCGCGTTACACCACGGAGCTTTCTTT
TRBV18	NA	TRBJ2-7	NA	CASSTTGRYSYEQYF	TGTGCCAGCTCAACAACAGGGCGATACTCCTACGAGCAGTACTTC
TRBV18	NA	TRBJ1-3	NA	CASSPARSGNTIYF	TGTGCCAGCTCACCGGCTAGATCTGGAAACACCATATATTTT
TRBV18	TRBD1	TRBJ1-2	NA	CASSPSGQGHGYTF	TGTGCCAGCTCACCGTCGGGACAGGGACATGGCTACACCTTC
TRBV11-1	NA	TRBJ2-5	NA	CASSRGRQETQYF	TGTGCCAGCAGTCGGGGACGACAAGAGACCCAGTACTTC
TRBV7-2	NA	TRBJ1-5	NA	CASSLDRGFFQPQHF	TGTGCCAGCAGCTTAGATCGAGGATTTTTCCAGCCCCAGCATTTT
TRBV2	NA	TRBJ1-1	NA	CASSTRQNTEAFF	TGTGCCAGCAGTACCCGACAGAACACTGAAGCTTTCTTT
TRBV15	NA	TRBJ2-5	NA	CATSRGGSGAAQETQYF	TGTGCCACCAGCAGAGGTGGGTCAGGGGCCGCCCAGGAGACCCAGTACTTC
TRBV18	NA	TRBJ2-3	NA	CASSPSPDTQYF	TGTGCCAGCTCACCATCCCCAGATACGCAGTATTTT
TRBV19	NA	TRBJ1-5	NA	CASSIAAARQPQHF	TGTGCCAGTAGTATAGCGGCAGCCCGTCAGCCCCAGCATTTT
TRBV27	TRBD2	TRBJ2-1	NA	CASSRDRLAGNNEQFF	TGTGCCAGCAGCCGCGATAGACTAGCGGGTAACAATGAGCAGTTCTTC
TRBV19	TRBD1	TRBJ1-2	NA	CASSGDRGRDGYTF	TGTGCCAGTAGCGGGGACAGGGGGCGCGATGGCTACACCTTC
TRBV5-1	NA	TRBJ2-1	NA	CASSLAETYNEQFF	TGCGCCAGCAGCTTGGCGGAAACCTACAATGAGCAGTTCTTC
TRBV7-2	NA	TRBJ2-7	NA	CASSLVAGAYEQYF	TGTGCCAGCAGCTTAGTGGCAGGGGCCTACGAGCAGTACTTC
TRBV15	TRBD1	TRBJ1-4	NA	CATSREGQGPGEKLFF	TGTGCCACCAGCAGAGAAGGACAGGGGCCGGGGGAAAAACTGTTTTTT
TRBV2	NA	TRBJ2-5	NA	CASSDRGPQYF	TGTGCCAGCAGTGATAGGGGTCCCCAGTACTTC
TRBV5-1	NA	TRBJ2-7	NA	CASSPSGPDYEQYF	TGCGCCAGCAGTCCATCCGGGCCCGACTACGAGCAGTACTTC
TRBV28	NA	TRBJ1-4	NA	CASSGNSQGGVFF	TGTGCCAGCAGCGGTAACTCACAGGGTGGAGTGTTTTTT
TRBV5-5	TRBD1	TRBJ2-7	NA	CASSPRTGVLLEQYF	TGTGCCAGCAGCCCCCGGACAGGGGTACTGCTCGAGCAGTACTTC
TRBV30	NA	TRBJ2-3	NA	CAWTHAGATDTQYF	TGTGCCTGGACGCACGCGGGGGCCACAGATACGCAGTATTTT
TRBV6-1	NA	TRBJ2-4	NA	CASTGNLAKNIQYF	TGTGCCAGCACCGGGAACCTAGCCAAAAACATTCAGTACTTC
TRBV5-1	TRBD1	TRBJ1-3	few	CASRQGSGNTIYF	TGCGCCAGTCGACAGGGCTCTGGAAACACCATATATTTT
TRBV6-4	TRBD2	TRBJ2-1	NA	CASTGLAGGPGSYNEQFF	TGTGCCAGCACCGGACTAGCGGGAGGGCCGGGCTCCTACAATGAGCAGTTCTTC
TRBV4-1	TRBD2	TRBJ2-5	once	CASSHVRGSREETQYF	TGCGCCAGCAGCCATGTCCGCGGGAGTCGGGAGGAGACCCAGTACTTC
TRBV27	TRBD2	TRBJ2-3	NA	CASSRSGTSGTTDTQYF	TGTGCCAGCAGTCGTTCCGGGACTAGCGGAACCACAGATACGCAGTATTTT
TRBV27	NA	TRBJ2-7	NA	CASRGVRESSYEQYF	TGTGCCAGCAGGGGGGTGCGGGAATCGTCCTACGAGCAGTACTTC
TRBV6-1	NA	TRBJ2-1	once	CASSEGRGGGLRSEQFF	TGTGCCAGCAGTGAAGGGAGAGGAGGAGGGTTAAGGAGTGAGCAGTTCTTC
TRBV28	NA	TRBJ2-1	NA	CASSRSGGGSYNEQFF	TGTGCCAGCAGTCGTAGCGGAGGGGGCTCCTACAATGAGCAGTTCTTC
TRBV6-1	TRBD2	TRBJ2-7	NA	CASSTGLAGYYEQYF	TGTGCCAGCAGCACGGGACTAGCGGGCTACTACGAGCAGTACTTC
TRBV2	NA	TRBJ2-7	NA	CASSGDRDYEQYF	TGTGCCAGCAGCGGCGACAGAGACTACGAGCAGTACTTC
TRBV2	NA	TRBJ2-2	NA	CASSEFPGRTGELFF	TGTGCCAGCAGTGAATTTCCAGGGAGGACCGGGGAGCTGTTTTTT
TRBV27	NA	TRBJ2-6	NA	CASRATDNSGANVLTF	TGTGCCAGCAGGGCGACAGACAACTCTGGGGCCAACGTCCTGACTTTC
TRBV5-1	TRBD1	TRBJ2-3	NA	CASRGQGGSTTDTQYF	TGCGCCAGCAGGGGACAGGGGGGATCCACCACAGATACGCAGTATTTT
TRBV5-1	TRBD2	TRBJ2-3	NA	CASSRTSGTPDTQYF	TGCGCCAGCAGCAGGACTAGCGGGACCCCAGATACGCAGTATTTT
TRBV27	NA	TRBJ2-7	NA	CASTNRGAYEQYF	TGTGCCAGCACCAACCGAGGAGCCTACGAGCAGTACTTC
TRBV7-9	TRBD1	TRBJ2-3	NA	CASSSDRGSGDTQYF	TGTGCCAGCAGCTCTGACAGGGGGAGTGGAGATACGCAGTATTTT
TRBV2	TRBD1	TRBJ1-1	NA	CASSSGGEAFF	TGTGCCAGCAGTTCAGGGGGTGAAGCTTTCTTT
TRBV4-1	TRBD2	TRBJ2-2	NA	CASSQAGGVTGELFF	TGCGCCAGCAGCCAAGCGGGAGGTGTAACCGGGGAGCTGTTTTTT
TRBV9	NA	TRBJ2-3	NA	CASSPRLGGTDTQYF	TGTGCCAGCAGCCCCCGGCTGGGGGGCACAGATACGCAGTATTTT
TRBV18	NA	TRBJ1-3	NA	CASSRRRETLSGNTIYF	TGTGCCAGCTCCCGGAGGAGGGAGACTCTCTCTGGAAACACCATATATTTT
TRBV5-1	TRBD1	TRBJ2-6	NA	CASNPRGLSSGANVLTF	TGCGCCAGCAATCCCAGGGGGCTTTCATCTGGGGCCAACGTCCTGACTTTC
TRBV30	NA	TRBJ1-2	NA	CAWNRLFSLNYGYTF	TGTGCCTGGAACCGCCTATTTTCATTGAACTATGGCTACACCTTC
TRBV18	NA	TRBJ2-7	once	CASSPLGDEQYF	TGTGCCAGCTCACCTCTGGGAGACGAGCAGTACTTC
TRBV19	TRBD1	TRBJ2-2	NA	CASSPRDRGRTGELFF	TGTGCCAGTAGTCCTCGGGACAGGGGGCGAACCGGGGAGCTGTTTTTT
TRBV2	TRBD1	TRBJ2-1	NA	CASSEALGQINEQFF	TGTGCCAGCAGTGAAGCGCTGGGACAGATAAATGAGCAGTTCTTC
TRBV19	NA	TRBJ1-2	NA	CASSGGGTRPGGYTF	TGTGCCAGTAGTGGAGGGGGGACCCGGCCGGGCGGCTACACCTTC
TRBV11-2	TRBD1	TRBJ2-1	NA	CASSLTTGPTGGKGREFF	TGTGCCAGCAGCTTAACAACGGGCCCAACAGGGGGCAAGGGCAGGGAGTTCTTC
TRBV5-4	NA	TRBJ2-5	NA	CASSPTTPQETQYF	TGTGCCAGCAGCCCTACTACGCCGCAAGAGACCCAGTACTTC